The sequence of this TCR beta chain was determined in a study of regulatory T cells in long-lasting Graves disease. The J segment lost 5 bases and the V segment lost 3 bases, leaving 8 bases of the junction unmatched. CDR3 length: 15 residues. Germline loops: CDR1 KGHSH, CDR2 LQKENI. Time point indicated: persistent/refractory GD, antithyroid drugs over 5 years with positive TRAb. Generation of the TCR library employed RNA extracted from PBMCs. HTBI primers from iRepertoire and Arm-PCR of CDR3 regions yielded the TCR beta libraries. One entry per CDR3 protein results from TCRdb running MiXCR on the multiplex PCR reads. The sample carries more than 300,000 distinct CDR3 sequences, roughly a fifth recorded once.

Specimen: peripheral blood mononuclear cells (PBMCs), collected when the disease was refractory, from a patient treated with antithyroid drugs. The clonotype comes from a female donor with Graves disease. The rearrangement links TRBV18 to TRBJ2-5, with 8 bases matching TRBD1. CDR3 in amino acids: CASSPETGARETQYF. CDR3 coding DNA: TGTGCCAGCTCACCTGAGACAGGGGCTCGGGAGACCCAGTACTTC.